This entry lists 16 T cell receptor beta chains sequenced from one sample in a study of blood T cells in healthy people across ages. A second about 6 to 12 cycle PCR used barcoded and J-beta primers. TCRdb re-called the 5' RACE reads through MiXCR, storing one row per CDR3 protein. The data hold 650,000 to 950,000 distinct CDR3 sequences, with more than 40% observed a single time. The sample was blood. These receptors were taken from a man aged 60-69 years in good health.

The chain carries TRBV2 and TRBJ2-7; no definite D call. Germline CDR1 and CDR2: SNHLY and FYNNEI. With 6 bases removed from V and 2 bases from J, the gap between germline ends came to 14 bases. The CDR3 has 14 amino acids. CDR3 sequence (DNA): TGTGCCAGCAGAGACGGACGAATCCCCTACGAGCAGTACTTC. The encoded protein is CASRDGRIPYEQYF. Using reference TRBV2 and TRBJ2-7 for the parts outside the CDR3, the full variable domain is EPEVTQTPSHQVTQMGQEVILRCVPISNHLYFYWYRQILGQKVEFLVSFYNNEISEKSEIFDDQFSVERPDGSNFTLKIRSTKLEDSAMYFCASRDGRIPYEQYFGPGTRLTVT.

This clonotype has only a few counts. The chain employs TRBV15 and TRBJ2-3, with D possibly TRBD2 on 5 matching bases. CDR3 length: 14 residues. Per germline, CDR1 LNHNV and CDR2 YYDKDF (reference sequence). Trimming shortened V by 0 bases and J by 6 bases, and 10 bases separated the two germline ends. CDR3 sequence reads: CATSRDLERDTQYF. The CDR3 DNA sequence: TGTGCCACCAGCAGAGATCTGGAGCGGGATACGCAGTATTTT.

The chain uses TRBV27 and TRBJ2-7; D not resolved. This CDR3 comprises 14 residues. From germline, CDR1 is MNHEY and CDR2 SMNVEV (reference sequence). V gave up 5 bases and J gave up 1 base, with 12 bases separating them. The CDR3 loop is CASSPLLSSYEQYF. In DNA, the CDR3 is TGTGCCAGCAGTCCTCTCCTATCGTCCTACGAGCAGTACTTC.

The chain joins TRBV10-2 to TRBJ2-7; D remains ambiguous. The J call may be incorrect, as the DNA end agrees better with TRBJ2-5. The CDR3 contains 14 residues. Germline CDR1 reads WSHSY; CDR2 reads SAAADI. The CDR3 sequence is CASSAPDLRETQYF. CDR3 nucleotides: TGCGCCAGCAGTGCCCCTGACTTGAGGGAGACCCAGTACTTC.

This clonotype has a handful of counts. The V and J genes are TRBV5-1 and TRBJ2-7, with 11 bases matching TRBD1. There are 15 residues in the CDR3. Trimming cost V 0 bases and J 6 bases; bases outside gene matches: 5. Germline lookup yields CDR1 SGHRS and CDR2 YFSETQ. This chain's CDR3 is CASSLDGQGAREQYF. Here the CDR3 DNA reads TGCGCCAGCAGCTTGGATGGACAGGGGGCGCGCGAGCAGTACTTC.

J is TRBJ2-3 and V is TRBV9, with D uncertain. Germline lookup yields CDR1 SGDLS and CDR2 YYNGEE. This CDR3 comprises 14 residues. V lost 0 bases and J 2 bases, leaving 7 bases between the germline ends. The CDR3 sequence is CASSVAALTDTQYF. The CDR3 coding sequence is TGTGCCAGCAGCGTAGCGGCCCTCACAGATACGCAGTATTTT.

The chain couples TRBV11-2 to TRBJ1-1, with a possible D match to TRBD1 (5 bases). The CDR3 sequence is 15 residues long. V lost 1 base to trimming and J lost 11 bases, with 20 bases between them. Germline CDR1 is SGHAT and CDR2 is FQNNGV. This CDR3 reads CASSLGGGPIQSAFF. CDR3 DNA sequence: TGTGCCAGCAGCTTAGGCGGGGGACCTATTCAGAGCGCTTTCTTT. Combining the CDR3 with reference TRBV11-2 and TRBJ1-1 gives the whole variable domain EAGVAQSPRYKIIEKRQSVAFWCNPISGHATLYWYQQILGQGPKLLIQFQNNGVVDDSQLPKDRFSAERLKGVDSTLKIQPAKLEDSAVYLCASSLGGGPIQSAFFGQGTRLTVV.

A note on this clonotype: A much larger clone lies a single base off, so this may be a read error. The chain couples TRBV4-3 to TRBJ2-1; D ambiguous. Per the germline V gene, CDR1 is LGHNA and CDR2 is YSLEER. This CDR3 has 17 residues. The CDR3 is CANSQDAIRSPYNEQFF. Here the CDR3 DNA reads TGCGCCAACAGCCAAGATGCCATCCGGTCACCCTACAATGAGCAGTTCTTC.

The chain employs TRBV4-3 and TRBJ1-1, with TRBD1 matching over 8 bases. The V gene's germline CDR1 is LGHNA and CDR2 YSLEER. Unmatched junction bases numbered 12, after V lost 4 bases and J lost 8 bases. The CDR3 is 15 residues long. For the CDR3, the DNA is TGCGCCAGCAGCCGAACCGGGACAGGAAATGGGGAAGCTTTCTTT. It is translated as CASSRTGTGNGEAFF.

In nucleotides, the CDR3 is TGTGCCAGCAGCTCGGGACAGCATAATTCACCCCTCCACTTT. Amino acids: CASSSGQHNSPLHF. The V gene is TRBV7-9, the J gene TRBJ1-6, with TRBD1 matching 7 bases. This CDR3 has 14 amino acids. Germline loops: CDR1 SEHNR, CDR2 FQNEAQ (reference sequence). V lost 4 bases, J lost 5 bases, and 2 bases stayed unmatched.

The genes are TRBV5-1 and TRBJ1-1; D gene unclear. V was shortened by 0 bases and J by 4 bases, with 10 bases between the two germline ends. Germline V gene lookup returns CDR1 SGHRS and CDR2 YFSETQ. The length of the CDR3 is 14 residues. CDR3: CASSLGAPSTEAFF. CDR3 sequence (DNA): TGCGCCAGCAGCTTGGGGGCACCGAGCACTGAAGCTTTCTTT. Using reference TRBV5-1 and TRBJ1-1 for the parts outside the CDR3, the full variable domain is KAGVTQTPRYLIKTRGQQVTLSCSPISGHRSVSWYQQTPGQGLQFLFEYFSETQRNKGNFPGRFSGRQFSNSRSEMNVSTLELGDSALYLCASSLGAPSTEAFFGQGTRLTVV.

The CDR3 nucleotides read TGTGCCAGCAGGTTGGCCGGCGGAAACACCATATATTTT. The encoded protein is CASRLAGGNTIYF. The chain links TRBV28 to TRBJ1-3, with D hard to call. V was clipped by 6 bases and J by 4 bases, with 10 bases between them. The CDR3 contains 13 residues. Per the germline V gene, CDR1 is MDHEN and CDR2 is SYDVKM.

This chain joins TRBV6-1 and TRBJ2-3, with TRBD2 identical over 10 bases. Looked up from germline, CDR1 is MNHNS and CDR2 is SASEGT. The CDR3 runs 16 residues. The ends lost 2 bases at V and 9 bases at J; junction bases unmatched: 11. The CDR3 protein is CASSEKPVERGGTQYF. CDR3 bases: TGTGCCAGCAGTGAAAAGCCCGTCGAGCGGGGGGGGACGCAGTATTTT.

The CDR3 nucleotides read TGTGCCAGCACCTCGCCTAGCGGTCACGTGGGGCAGTTCTTC. Translated: CASTSPSGHVGQFF. V is TRBV7-2 and J is TRBJ2-1; 7 nucleotides match TRBD2. The length of the CDR3 is 14 residues. J was trimmed by 12 bases and V by 7 bases; bases with no gene match: 15. Germline V lookup: CDR1 SGHTA, CDR2 FQGNSA.

V usage is TRBV15 and J usage is TRBJ2-1; D not certain. The V and J ends lost 3 bases and 5 bases respectively, with 20 bases between them. The CDR3 has 17 residues. Germline values: CDR1 LNHNV, CDR2 YYDKDF (reference sequence). CDR3 region: CATSSGRGTSSHNEQFF. The CDR3 bases are TGTGCCACCAGCAGTGGCCGAGGCACTTCTTCCCACAATGAGCAGTTCTTC.

The rearrangement uses TRBV6-5 and TRBJ2-7; 7 positions match TRBD1. The CDR3 is made up of 16 amino acids. CDR1 and CDR2 (germline): MNHEY, SVGAGI. Unmatched junction bases numbered 6, after V lost 0 bases and J lost 1 base. The CDR3 DNA follows: TGTGCCAGCAGTTACTCATCTCAGGGGGTATCCTACGAGCAGTACTTC. Protein: CASSYSSQGVSYEQYF.